The 5 T cell receptor beta chains below were found in one sample sequenced in a study of T-cell memory formation after mild COVID-19. MiXCR was run by TCRdb on the 5' RACE reads, yielding one entry per CDR3 protein. The sample records about 350,000 distinct CDR3 sequences, approximately 13% being singletons. The sequencing sample was made of PBMCs or a T cell subset sorted from them (not recorded which). All receptors come from a man aged 18-30 years who had mild COVID-19 (a few samples of this study predate the infection). Cell type and time point are not known.

The chain combines TRBV7-9 with TRBJ1-6, with a weak D call TRBD1 (5 bases). The CDR3 is made up of 15 amino acids. Trimming shortened V by 1 base and J by 6 bases, and 10 bases separated the two germline ends. Germline V lookup: CDR1 SEHNR, CDR2 FQNEAQ (reference sequence). CDR3 sequence reads: CASSLGPGFNSPLHF. CDR3 DNA: TGTGCCAGCAGCTTAGGCCCAGGGTTTAATTCACCCCTCCACTTT. Looking up the rest from reference TRBV7-9 and TRBJ1-6 gives the full variable domain: DTGVSQNPRHKITKRGQNVTFRCDPISEHNRLYWYRQTLGQGPEFLTYFQNEAQLEKSRLLSDRFSAERPKGSFSTLEIQRTEQGDSAMYLCASSLGPGFNSPLHFGNGTRLTVT.

The gene calls are TRBV6-6 and TRBJ2-3; D not certain. The germline CDR1 and CDR2 sequences are MNHNY and SVGAGI (reference sequence). V was cut by 6 bases and J by 4 bases, with 11 bases left in between. The CDR3 spans 13 residues. CDR3 coding DNA: TGTGCCAGCAGGTTATACGGGCCAGATACGCAGTATTTT. This encodes CASRLYGPDTQYF.

The chain carries TRBV7-6 and TRBJ2-1, with 13 bases aligning to TRBD2. Looked up from germline, CDR1 is SGHVS and CDR2 is FNYEAQ. Unmatched junction bases numbered 15, after V lost 5 bases and J lost 5 bases. The CDR3 is 19 amino acids. The CDR3 sequence: CASSLRPLAGGPIHNEQFF. Here the CDR3 DNA reads TGTGCCAGCAGCCTGAGGCCACTAGCGGGGGGGCCTATCCACAATGAGCAGTTCTTC. Filled out from reference TRBV7-6 and TRBJ2-1, the complete variable domain reads GAGVSQSPRYKVTKRGQDVALRCDPISGHVSLYWYRQALGQGPEFLTYFNYEAQQDKSGLPNDRFSAERPEGSISTLTIQRTEQRDSAMYRCASSLRPLAGGPIHNEQFFGPGTRLTVL.

This clonotype showed up many times. The J gene is TRBJ2-2, the V gene TRBV12-3 or TRBV12-4; D gene ambiguous. This CDR3 spans 12 amino acids. The germline V and J ends were trimmed by 4 bases and 6 bases, with 6 bases remaining between them. DNA for the CDR3: TGTGCCAGCAGTTCCCCCGCCGGGGAGCTGTTTTTT. This gives the protein CASSSPAGELFF.

There are many counts of this clonotype. The rearrangement links TRBV12-3 or TRBV12-4 to TRBJ2-2; D is unclear. This CDR3 spans 16 amino acids. The V end was cut by 1 base, the J end by 1 base, with 10 bases between. CDR3 residues: CASSLGEGQNTGELFF. The CDR3 DNA reads TGTGCCAGCAGTTTAGGGGAAGGGCAGAACACCGGGGAGCTGTTTTTT.